This T cell receptor beta chain is from a study of cytomegalovirus exposure and HLA in healthy donors. Study information: In an earlier analysis, approximately 120 million unique TCR beta sequences were found from some 200 million T cells.

About this clone: No antigen is known for it.

These donors, healthy bone marrow donors, were studied. Findings and limits, study-wide: Later analysis identified several of the most significant clusters that appeared linked to common viral pathogens.

PCR primers comprised 60 Vbeta and 13 Jbeta primers. The method was immunoSEQ multiplex PCR; TCRdb's version includes in-frame clones alone and lacks a portion of them. Of some 130,000 clones detected, more than 75% appear once; the ten largest clones hold roughly 1.5%. Germline V CDR1 and CDR2: MGHDK, SYGVNS. The CDR3 contains 14 residues. Trimming stripped 5 bases from V and 7 bases from J, with 17 bases between. Sequencing used PBMCs. The chain joins TRBV25-1 to TRBJ1-2; D not resolved. This TCR derives from a female donor in good health and CMV-seronegative. The CDR3 sequence: CASSTWGETAGYTF. The CDR3 DNA is TGTGCCAGCAGTACCTGGGGAGAGACGGCTGGCTACACCTTC.